The 23 T cell receptor beta chains in this list originate from one sample, sequenced in a study of T cells of healthy individuals. Using its own MiXCR run on the 5' RACE reads, TCRdb lists one record per CDR3 protein. This sample has about 82,000 distinct CDR3 sequences, with about 5% found just once. Every receptor here comes from a female donor in good health.

This clonotype was seen a handful of times. The rearrangement joins TRBV4-1 to TRBJ1-5; possibly TRBD1 for D (5 bases). Germline V gives CDR1 MGHRA, CDR2 YSYEKL. Trimming removed 3 bases from V and 0 bases from J, with 12 bases in between. This CDR3 is built from 16 residues. DNA of the CDR3: TGCGCCAGCAGCCAGAGCGGGGGGGGTAGCAATCAGCCCCAGCATTTT. It translates to CASSQSGGGSNQPQHF.

The table lists this clonotype with a few counts. The chain employs TRBV29-1 and TRBJ1-4; D not certain. Germline-derived CDR1 and CDR2 are SQVTM and ANQGSEA. The ends were cut back, 4 bases at V and 5 bases at J, with 5 bases in the middle. CDR3 size: 11 residues. As DNA, the CDR3 is TGCAGCGTTGGAGGGAATGAAAAACTGTTTTTT. It encodes CSVGGNEKLFF. Variable domain in full (rest from reference TRBV29-1 and TRBJ1-4): SAVISQKPSRDICQRGTSLTIQCQVDSQVTMMFWYRQQPGQSLTLIATANQGSEATYESGFVIDKFPISRPNLTFSTLTVSNMSPEDSSIYLCSVGGNEKLFFGSGTQLSVL.

The sample holds many counts of this clonotype. V usage is TRBV13 and J usage is TRBJ2-3; TRBD1 might be the D (6 bases). The CDR3 covers 16 residues. In germline, CDR1 is PRHDT, CDR2 FYEKMQ (reference sequence). The V and J ends lost 0 bases and 0 bases respectively, with 10 bases between them. The CDR3 nucleotides are TGTGCCAGCAGCTTAGGTGGGACAACTAGCACAGATACGCAGTATTTT. This translates into CASSLGGTTSTDTQYF.

This chain connects TRBV5-1 to TRBJ2-1; 10 positions match TRBD1. V was pared by 4 bases and J by 7 bases, with 8 bases of the junction left unmatched. The CDR3 sequence is 15 residues long. CDR1 SGHRS and CDR2 YFSETQ come from the germline V gene. This chain's CDR3 is CASSRNDRGRNEQFF. DNA for the CDR3: TGCGCCAGCAGCCGCAACGACAGGGGGCGAAATGAGCAGTTCTTC. Using reference TRBV5-1 and TRBJ2-1 for the parts outside the CDR3, the full variable domain is KAGVTQTPRYLIKTRGQQVTLSCSPISGHRSVSWYQQTPGQGLQFLFEYFSETQRNKGNFPGRFSGRQFSNSRSEMNVSTLELGDSALYLCASSRNDRGRNEQFFGPGTRLTVL.

This sequence joins TRBV3-1 and TRBJ1-5; 7 positions match TRBD1. The CDR3 runs 15 residues. Germline V gene lookup returns CDR1 LGHDT and CDR2 YNNKEL (reference sequence). V gave up 0 bases and J gave up 3 bases; unmatched junction bases: 2. The CDR3 protein is CASSQETGPNQPQHF. The CDR3 DNA reads TGTGCCAGCAGCCAAGAGACAGGGCCCAATCAGCCCCAGCATTTT.

Concerning this clonotype itself: A much larger clone sits a single nucleotide away, making a read error possible. The V and J genes are TRBV7-2 and TRBJ1-5; D may be TRBD1 (5 bases). Germline CDR1 is SGHTA and CDR2 is FQGNSA. Deletions cut 5 bases from V and 7 bases from J, with 12 bases between. The CDR3 is made up of 13 amino acids. CDR3: CASSPLEGQPQHF. The CDR3, as DNA: TGTGCCAGCAGCCCCCTTGAGGGGCAGCCCCAGCATTTT.

This clonotype has at least ten counts. This chain joins TRBV4-2 and TRBJ2-3; D possibly corresponds to TRBD1 (6 bases). The germline V gene encodes CDR1 LGHNA and CDR2 YNFKEQ. There are 13 residues in the CDR3. Trimming shortened V by 7 bases and J by 1 base, and 9 bases separated the two germline ends. CDR3 sequence: CASTHRGTDTQYF. In DNA, the CDR3 is TGTGCCAGCACCCACAGGGGCACAGATACGCAGTATTTT.

The sample holds many counts of this clonotype. The chain employs TRBV20-1 and TRBJ2-1, with TRBD2 matching over 7 bases. V lost 3 bases and J lost 3; bases outside the gene matches: 8. Germline V gives CDR1 DFQATT, CDR2 SNEGSKA (reference sequence). The CDR3 is 15 amino acids. In DNA, the CDR3 is TGCAGTGCTAGGCCGCGGCGGGAGATCTACAATGAGCAGTTCTTC. Its protein is CSARPRREIYNEQFF.

This clonotype was counted between two and nine times. V usage is TRBV6-5 and J usage is TRBJ2-3; tentative D call: TRBD1 (6 bases). The CDR3 runs 15 residues. CDR1 is MNHEY, CDR2 SVGAGI, per germline. Trimming left V 0 bases short and J 4 bases short, with 11 bases between. The CDR3 nucleotides are TGTGCCAGCAGTTACTCTTTGGGGGCACCAGATACGCAGTATTTT. Translation: CASSYSLGAPDTQYF.

This clonotype appeared many times. J is TRBJ2-3 and V is TRBV9, with TRBD2 matching over 8 bases. Germline lookup yields CDR1 SGDLS and CDR2 YYNGEE. The CDR3 is made up of 14 amino acids. With 0 bases clipped from V and 5 bases from J, the junction kept 2 bases outside the gene matches. CDR3: CASSVDGRGDTQYF. The CDR3 DNA reads as TGTGCCAGCAGCGTAGACGGGAGGGGAGATACGCAGTATTTT.

This chain joins TRBV7-8 and TRBJ1-1; 9 bases match TRBD1. V was pared by 0 bases and J by 5 bases, with 7 bases of the junction left unmatched. The CDR3 spans 16 residues. In germline, CDR1 is SGHVS, CDR2 FQNEAQ. CDR3 nucleotides: TGTGCCAGCAGCTTAGCGTCCTCGACAGGGGGAACTGAAGCTTTCTTT. Protein product: CASSLASSTGGTEAFF.

This clonotype occurred many times. This sequence joins TRBV19 and TRBJ2-2, with D hard to call. The ends were cut back, 0 bases at V and 2 bases at J, with 4 bases in the middle. Germline loops: CDR1 LNHDA, CDR2 SQIVND (reference sequence). The CDR3 contains 14 residues. CDR3 residues: CASSIESNTGELFF. The DNA of the CDR3 is TGTGCCAGTAGTATAGAATCCAACACCGGGGAGCTGTTTTTT.

V usage is TRBV11-2 and J usage is TRBJ2-5; D may be TRBD2 (6 bases). Trimming shortened V by 5 bases and J by 0 bases, and 10 bases separated the two germline ends. The CDR3 covers 14 residues. Germline V CDR1 and CDR2: SGHAT, FQNNGV. CDR3: CASSPRGYQETQYF. Here the CDR3 DNA reads TGTGCCAGCAGCCCCCGGGGGTACCAAGAGACCCAGTACTTC.

This clonotype has a count of ten or more. The chain carries TRBV6-5 and TRBJ2-7, with D perhaps given as TRBD1 or TRBD2 (6 bases each). The CDR3 runs 13 residues. Germline CDR1 MNHEY, CDR2 SVGAGI. Trimming shortened V by 6 bases and J by 5 bases, and 14 bases separated the two germline ends. Written as DNA, the CDR3 is TGTGCCAGCAGGCGTACGGAGGGGGACGAGCAGTACTTC. This encodes CASRRTEGDEQYF.

This clonotype was detected ten times or more. The chain uses TRBV12-3 or TRBV12-4 and TRBJ1-1; a weak D match, TRBD1 (6 bases). This CDR3 has 13 amino acids. Trimming pared 8 bases from V and 3 bases from J, leaving 13 bases between. The CDR3 sequence: CASGPRGYTEAFF. CDR3 DNA sequence: TGTGCCAGCGGCCCCAGGGGTTACACTGAAGCTTTCTTT.

V usage is TRBV5-1 and J usage is TRBJ1-1; D is perhaps TRBD1 (5 bases). Germline V gene lookup returns CDR1 SGHRS and CDR2 YFSETQ. This CDR3 has 13 amino acids. Trimming cost V 4 bases and J 5 bases, with 12 bases left between them. This CDR3 is CASSRLQGTEAFF. The CDR3 nucleotides read TGCGCCAGCAGCCGACTCCAGGGAACTGAAGCTTTCTTT.

This clonotype appeared many times. This chain uses TRBV14 with TRBJ2-7, with TRBD2 matching 7 bases. Germline values: CDR1 SGHDN, CDR2 FVKESK. This CDR3 is built from 17 residues. The V segment lost 1 base and the J segment 4 bases; nucleotides outside the gene matches: 13. CDR3 nucleotide sequence: TGTGCCAGCAGCCAAGTCTTCGGGGGAGGGCCGGGGTACGAGCAGTACTTC. Translating it yields CASSQVFGGGPGYEQYF.

The J gene is TRBJ1-1, the V gene TRBV4-2; 12 bases line up with TRBD1. With V trimmed by 1 base and J by 4 bases, 10 bases remained unmatched. Germline loops: CDR1 LGHNA, CDR2 YNFKEQ. This CDR3 has 18 residues. The CDR3 region has the DNA TGTGCCAGCAGCCAAGCCCCCGGGACAGGGGGCTCGGGCACTGAAGCTTTCTTT. As protein: CASSQAPGTGGSGTEAFF.

Many counts were recorded for this clonotype. The rearrangement uses TRBV6-2 or TRBV6-3 and TRBJ2-3, with D perhaps TRBD2 (5 bases). Trimming stripped 0 bases from V and 2 bases from J, with 18 bases between. The CDR3 contains 18 residues. Germline lookup yields CDR1 MNHEY and CDR2 SVGEGT. The CDR3 bases are TGTGCCAGCAGTTACTCGCCAACTAGGCGAGCTTCCACAGATACGCAGTATTTT. Translating it yields CASSYSPTRRASTDTQYF.

This clonotype showed up many times. The chain carries TRBV4-3 and TRBJ2-2; the match to TRBD2 covers 9 bases. This CDR3 has 14 amino acids. V shed 4 bases and J 4 bases; nucleotides not matched to a gene: 1. In germline, CDR1 is LGHNA, CDR2 YSLEER. CDR3 sequence: CASSPGLATGELFF. The CDR3 region has the DNA TGCGCCAGCAGCCCGGGACTAGCCACCGGGGAGCTGTTTTTT.

This clonotype was detected ten times or more. The gene calls are TRBV5-4 and TRBJ2-5; 10 nucleotides agree with TRBD2. CDR3 size: 18 residues. With 4 bases clipped from V and 7 bases from J, the junction kept 19 bases outside the gene matches. CDR1 is SGHNT and CDR2 is YYREEE in the germline V gene (reference sequence). The CDR3 DNA reads as TGTGCCAGCAGCCGAGAGGGAATAGCGGGAGGCCCCGTTGGGACCCAGTACTTC. Encoded protein: CASSREGIAGGPVGTQYF.

This clonotype was found many times. The chain recombines TRBV6-2 or TRBV6-3 with TRBJ1-1; D gene uncertain. The CDR3 runs to 14 residues. The V end lost 4 bases, the J end lost 1 base, and 10 bases lay between the germline ends. Germline V gives CDR1 MNHEY, CDR2 SVGEGT. The CDR3 DNA reads as TGTGCCAGCAGTTCCTCTTGGGAGAACACTGAAGCTTTCTTT. Translated: CASSSSWENTEAFF.

This clonotype was seen repeatedly, ten times or more. The chain recombines TRBV20-1 with TRBJ2-7; TRBD2 aligns across 8 bases. The CDR3 has 16 residues. The V and J ends lost 0 bases and 4 bases, in that order; junction bases with no gene match: 11. The germline V gene has CDR1 DFQATT and CDR2 SNEGSKA (reference sequence). DNA of the CDR3: TGCAGTGCTAGAGATATAGCGAGCGGGAGTGGGTACGAGCAGTACTTC. Translating gives CSARDIASGSGYEQYF.